This entry lists 8 T cell receptor beta chains sequenced from one sample in a study of shared clonotypes between healthy human individuals. The assay was immunoSEQ multiplex PCR, and TCRdb's table has in-frame clones only and misses some. The sample contains 2 million to 2.5 million clones, over 85% of which appear only once. The sample comprised naive CD4+ T cells from PBMCs. Indicated subset: CD45RA+ positively selected. The receptor set was obtained from a man between 18 and 35 years old in good health. Some clones in this sample may be carry-over from other donors' samples.

The chain joins TRBV2 to TRBJ2-5, with 15 positions matching TRBD2. CDR3 length equals 17 residues. V shed 4 bases and J 2 bases; nucleotides not matched to a gene: 5. Looked up from germline, CDR1 is SNHLY and CDR2 is FYNNEI. The CDR3 here is CASSGRTSGRVQETQYF. In nucleotides, the CDR3 is TGTGCCAGCAGTGGGAGGACTAGCGGGAGGGTACAAGAGACCCAGTACTTC.

CDR3 residues: CASSQVENTEAFF. The CDR3 DNA sequence: TGCGCCAGCAGCCAAGTCGAGAACACTGAAGCTTTCTTT. V and J are TRBV4-3 and TRBJ1-1; D remains ambiguous. The V gene lost 1 base and the J gene lost 1 base, with 4 bases spanning the gap. The CDR3 sequence is 13 residues long. Germline V gives CDR1 LGHNA, CDR2 YSLEER.

The chain couples TRBV7-3 to TRBJ2-1; D not resolved. This CDR3 spans 13 amino acids. Germline CDR1 reads SGHTA; CDR2 reads FQGTGA. The germline V and J ends were trimmed by 2 bases and 12 bases, with 14 bases remaining between them. CDR3 sequence (DNA): TGTGCCAGCAGCTTATGGGGTTTTGGGCCGCAGTTCTTC. Amino acids: CASSLWGFGPQFF.

On this clone itself: In the same sample, other DNA sequences code for this CDR3. The V call is TRBV6-5, the J call TRBJ1-1, with D perhaps matching TRBD1 (5 bases). This CDR3 region has 13 residues. Trimming removed 2 bases at V and 4 bases at J, with 8 bases between. Germline V gene data show CDR1 as MNHEY and CDR2 as SVGAGI. The CDR3 is CASSYQGGTEAFF. The DNA of the CDR3 is TGTGCCAGCAGTTACCAGGGTGGCACTGAAGCTTTCTTT.

This clone was detected only once. At the DNA level, this CDR3 is encoded by other sequences in the same sample as well. V and J are TRBV11-1 and TRBJ1-1; D ambiguous. From germline, CDR1 is SGHAT and CDR2 FQDESV (reference sequence). The CDR3 spans 13 residues. Deletions cut 1 base from V and 1 base from J, with 4 bases between. The CDR3 is CASSLGRNTEAFF. The DNA of the CDR3 is TGTGCCAGCAGCTTAGGTCGGAACACTGAAGCTTTCTTT. The variable domain in full, completed from reference TRBV11-1 and TRBJ1-1, reads EAEVAQSPRYKITEKSQAVAFWCDPISGHATLYWYRQILGQGPELLVQFQDESVVDDSQLPKDRFSAERLKGVDSTLKIQPAELGDSAMYLCASSLGRNTEAFFGQGTRLTVV.

The chain combines TRBV28 with TRBJ2-2; 7 nucleotides match TRBD1. Germline trimming cut 3 bases from V and 6 bases from J; bases unmatched to any gene: 13. The CDR3 is 17 amino acids. CDR1 and CDR2 from the germline V gene are MDHEN and SYDVKM. CDR3 in DNA: TGTGCCAGCAGTTTTTGGAAGGGGGCCGGATATTCCGGGGAGCTGTTTTTT. This gives the protein CASSFWKGAGYSGELFF.

For this clone: This same CDR3 is encoded by further DNA sequences in the sample. The rearrangement links TRBV19 to TRBJ1-3; D ambiguous. V was shortened by 3 bases and J by 4 bases, with 4 bases between the two germline ends. The germline V gene encodes CDR1 LNHDA and CDR2 SQIVND (reference sequence). This CDR3 spans 12 amino acids. Here the CDR3 reads CASSIPGNTIYF. CDR3 sequence (DNA): TGTGCCAGTAGTATTCCCGGAAACACCATATATTTT.

Points on this clone: This CDR3 is also generated by other DNA sequences in the sample. The chain has TRBV9 and TRBJ2-7, with a possible D match to TRBD2 (5 bases). The ends were cut back, 1 base at V and 0 bases at J, with 8 bases in the middle. The CDR3 totals 14 residues. Germline CDR1 reads SGDLS; CDR2 reads YYNGEE. The CDR3 region is CASSVTGNSYEQYF. CDR3 in DNA: TGTGCCAGCAGCGTAACGGGGAACTCCTACGAGCAGTACTTC.